This TCR beta chain was found in a study of patients and donors after allogeneic stem cell transplantation. The V gene lost 2 bases and the J gene lost 5 bases, with 16 bases spanning the gap. CDR1 is SGHDT and CDR2 is YYEEEE in the germline V gene. The CDR3 totals 15 residues. Using its own MiXCR run on the RT-PCR reads, TCRdb lists one record per CDR3 protein. Altogether roughly 940,000 distinct CDR3 sequences are present, about a sixth being singletons, with the ten largest covering about 6%. The chain has TRBV5-6 and TRBJ2-5, with D perhaps TRBD2 (6 bases). The sequenced sample consisted of blood, either unsorted or a sorted T cell fraction (not recorded which). This clonotype was obtained from a human donor who was either an allogeneic HSCT recipient or a stem cell or donor lymphocyte infusion donor (not recorded which). It is not recorded whose cells these are; they may come from a transplant donor. CDR3 sequence (DNA): TGTGCCAGCAGCTTAAGGGACGGGGGAGACGAGACCCAGTACTTC. It is translated as CASSLRDGGDETQYF.